Following are 7 T cell receptor beta chains from one sample sequenced in a study of CD8 T cells in ankylosing spondylitis. TCRdb re-called the 5' RACE reads through MiXCR, storing one row per CDR3 protein. The sample lists 240,000 or so distinct CDR3 sequences, 8.6% occurring once. Source material: blood, either unsorted or a sorted T cell fraction (not recorded which). All receptors derive from a male donor with ankylosing spondylitis or in good health (not recorded which).

This clonotype was detected many times. This chain uses TRBV11-1 with TRBJ2-1; TRBD2 agrees at 9 bases. Germline-derived CDR1 and CDR2 are SGHAT and FQDESV (reference sequence). V lost 5 bases to trimming and J lost 6 bases; unmatched junction nucleotides: 20. The CDR3 runs 19 residues. The CDR3 sequence is CASSPLELAGPRSTNEQFF. The CDR3 coding sequence is TGTGCCAGCAGCCCCCTCGAACTAGCGGGTCCGCGTTCTACCAATGAGCAGTTCTTC.

This clonotype has a count of ten or more. The J gene is TRBJ2-3, the V gene TRBV20-1; TRBD1 matches 8 bases. The trim removed 6 bases at V and 1 base at J, leaving 3 bases unmatched. Germline CDR1 and CDR2: DFQATT and SNEGSKA (reference sequence). The CDR3 extends over 13 amino acids. Here the CDR3 reads CSARTGRTDTQYF. The DNA of the CDR3 is TGCAGTGCGCGGACAGGGCGCACAGATACGCAGTATTTT.

The V gene is TRBV12-3 or TRBV12-4, the J gene TRBJ1-1, with D unresolved. V lost 8 bases and J 1 base, leaving 5 bases between the germline ends. The CDR3 loop spans 11 amino acids. For the CDR3, the DNA is TGTGCCAGCTGTCGGAACACTGAAGCTTTCTTT. Translating it yields CASCRNTEAFF.

The rearrangement links TRBV19 to TRBJ1-1; D unclear. V shed 1 base and J shed 4 bases, with 4 bases lying between them. This CDR3 contains 12 residues. Germline CDR1 LNHDA, CDR2 SQIVND (reference sequence). In DNA form, the CDR3 reads TGTGCCAGTAGTATAGCCCGCACTGAAGCTTTCTTT. It encodes CASSIARTEAFF.

The chain carries TRBV19 and TRBJ2-1, with D tentatively TRBD2 (6 bases). V was trimmed by 1 base and J by 6 bases, leaving 10 bases between them. Germline loops: CDR1 LNHDA, CDR2 SQIVND (reference sequence). The CDR3 spans 14 residues. CDR3 bases: TGTGCCAGTAGTATAGCTGCCGGGGGCAATGAGCAGTTCTTC. Translating gives CASSIAAGGNEQFF.

This clonotype was recorded a few times. The rearrangement joins TRBV7-3 to TRBJ2-7; D perhaps matches TRBD2 (6 bases). This CDR3 is 17 amino acids long. Germline V gene lookup returns CDR1 SGHTA and CDR2 FQGTGA. The V gene lost 5 bases and the J gene lost 5 bases, with 25 bases spanning the gap. DNA for the CDR3: TGTGCCAGCAGCGCAGGAGGAGGGGCACTCTCTGTCCACGAGCAGTACTTC. This gives the protein CASSAGGGALSVHEQYF.

This clonotype has at least ten counts. This chain connects TRBV4-3 to TRBJ2-3; D unresolved. Germline CDR1 and CDR2: LGHNA and YSLEER. The CDR3 loop spans 15 amino acids. Trimming took 0 bases from V and 4 from J, leaving 11 bases between them. CDR3 region: CASSQDKAGSDTQYF. DNA of the CDR3: TGCGCCAGCAGCCAAGATAAAGCTGGCTCAGATACGCAGTATTTT.